The TCR beta chain described here comes from a study of blood T cell repertoires in COVID-19. This clone has only a few counts. Trimming removed 4 bases from V and 3 bases from J; junction bases left unmatched: 5. The V gene's germline CDR1 is MNHEY and CDR2 SVGEGT. This CDR3 has 16 residues. Profiling relied on immunoSEQ multiplex PCR, and the TCRdb table lists in-frame clones only, not all of them. The sample has about 250,000 clones, around 80% seen once. This clonotype originated in a middle-aged woman with active or convalescent COVID-19. This chain links TRBV6-2 or TRBV6-3 with TRBJ1-5, with 11 bases fitting TRBD1. The sequenced sample consisted of peripheral blood. CDR3 residues: CASSSWGQGVNQPQHF. The CDR3 nucleotides are TGTGCCAGCAGTTCCTGGGGACAGGGGGTCAATCAGCCCCAGCATTTT.